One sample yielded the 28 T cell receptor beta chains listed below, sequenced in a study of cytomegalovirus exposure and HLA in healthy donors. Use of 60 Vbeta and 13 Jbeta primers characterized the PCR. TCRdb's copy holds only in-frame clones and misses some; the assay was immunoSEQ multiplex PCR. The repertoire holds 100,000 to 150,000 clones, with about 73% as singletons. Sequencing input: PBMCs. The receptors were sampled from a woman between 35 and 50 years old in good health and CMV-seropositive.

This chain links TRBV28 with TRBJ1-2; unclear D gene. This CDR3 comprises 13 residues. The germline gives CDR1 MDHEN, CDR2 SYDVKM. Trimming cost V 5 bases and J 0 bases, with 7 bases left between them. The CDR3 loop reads CASSNITNYGYTF. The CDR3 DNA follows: TGTGCCAGCAGTAACATAACTAACTATGGCTACACCTTC.

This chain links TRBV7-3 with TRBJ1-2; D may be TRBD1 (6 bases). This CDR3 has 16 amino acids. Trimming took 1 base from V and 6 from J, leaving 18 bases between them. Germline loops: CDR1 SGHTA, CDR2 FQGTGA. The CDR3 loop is CASSLNSVQGLNGYTF. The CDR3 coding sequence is TGTGCCAGCAGCTTAAATTCGGTACAGGGTCTAAATGGCTACACCTTC.

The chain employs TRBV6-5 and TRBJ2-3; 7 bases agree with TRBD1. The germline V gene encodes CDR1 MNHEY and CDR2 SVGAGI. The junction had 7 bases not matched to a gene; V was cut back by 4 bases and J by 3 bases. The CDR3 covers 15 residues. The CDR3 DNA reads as TGTGCCAGCAGTTCTCGACAGGGTAGGACAGATACGCAGTATTTT. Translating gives CASSSRQGRTDTQYF.

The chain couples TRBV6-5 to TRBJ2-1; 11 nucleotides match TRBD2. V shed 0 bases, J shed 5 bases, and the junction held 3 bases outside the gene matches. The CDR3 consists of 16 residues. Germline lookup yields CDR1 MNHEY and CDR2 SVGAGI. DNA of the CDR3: TGTGCCAGCAGTTACTCCTTAGCGGGGGGGGACAATGAGCAGTTCTTC. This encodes CASSYSLAGGDNEQFF.

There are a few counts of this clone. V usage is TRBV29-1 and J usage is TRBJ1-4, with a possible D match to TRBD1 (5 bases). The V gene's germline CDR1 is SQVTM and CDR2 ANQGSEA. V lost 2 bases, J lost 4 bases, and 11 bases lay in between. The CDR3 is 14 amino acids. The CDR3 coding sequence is TGCAGCGTTGAAAGAGCGCAGGGTAATGAAAAACTGTTTTTT. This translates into CSVERAQGNEKLFF.

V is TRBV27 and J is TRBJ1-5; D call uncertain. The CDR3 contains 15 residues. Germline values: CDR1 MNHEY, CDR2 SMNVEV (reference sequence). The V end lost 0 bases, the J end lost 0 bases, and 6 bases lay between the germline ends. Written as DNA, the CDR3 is TGTGCCAGCAGTTTATCGACTGATAGCAATCAGCCCCAGCATTTT. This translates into CASSLSTDSNQPQHF.

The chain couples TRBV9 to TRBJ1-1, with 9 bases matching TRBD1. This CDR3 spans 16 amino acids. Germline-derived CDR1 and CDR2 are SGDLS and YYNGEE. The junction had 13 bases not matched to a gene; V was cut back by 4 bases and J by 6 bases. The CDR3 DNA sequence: TGTGCCAGCAGCTCTCACCAGACAGGGGGTAACGCTGAAGCTTTCTTT. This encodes CASSSHQTGGNAEAFF.

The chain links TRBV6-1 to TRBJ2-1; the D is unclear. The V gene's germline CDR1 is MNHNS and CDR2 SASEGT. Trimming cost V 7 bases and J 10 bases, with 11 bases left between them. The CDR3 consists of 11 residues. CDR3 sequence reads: CASIAPREQFF. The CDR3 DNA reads TGTGCCAGCATTGCACCGAGAGAGCAGTTCTTC.

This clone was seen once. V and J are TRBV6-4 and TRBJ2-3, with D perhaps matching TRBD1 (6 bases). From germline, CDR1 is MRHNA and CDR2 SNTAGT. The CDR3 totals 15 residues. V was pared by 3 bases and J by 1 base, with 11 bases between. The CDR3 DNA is TGTGCCAGCAGTGAACAGGGTCGAGGCACAGATACGCAGTATTTT. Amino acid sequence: CASSEQGRGTDTQYF.

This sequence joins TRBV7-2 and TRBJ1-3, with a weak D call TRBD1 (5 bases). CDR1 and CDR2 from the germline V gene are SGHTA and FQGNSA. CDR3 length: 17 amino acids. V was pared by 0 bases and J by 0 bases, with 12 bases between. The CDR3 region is CASSLAQTGRSGNTIYF. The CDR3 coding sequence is TGTGCCAGCAGCTTAGCCCAAACAGGCCGCTCTGGAAACACCATATATTTT.

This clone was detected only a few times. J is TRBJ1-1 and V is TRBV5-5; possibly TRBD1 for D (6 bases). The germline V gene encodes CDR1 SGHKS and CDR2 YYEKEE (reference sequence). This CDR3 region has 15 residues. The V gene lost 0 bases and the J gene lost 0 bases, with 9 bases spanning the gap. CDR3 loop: CASSLGGTLNTEAFF. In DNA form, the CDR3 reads TGTGCCAGCAGCTTGGGTGGGACATTGAACACTGAAGCTTTCTTT.

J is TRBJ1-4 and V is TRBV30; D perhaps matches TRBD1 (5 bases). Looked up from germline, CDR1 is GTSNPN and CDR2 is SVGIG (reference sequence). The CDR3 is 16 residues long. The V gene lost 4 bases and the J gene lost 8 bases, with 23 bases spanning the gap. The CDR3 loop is CAWTLVSSGVGEKLFF. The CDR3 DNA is TGTGCCTGGACTCTCGTGTCTTCGGGGGTAGGGGAAAAACTGTTTTTT.

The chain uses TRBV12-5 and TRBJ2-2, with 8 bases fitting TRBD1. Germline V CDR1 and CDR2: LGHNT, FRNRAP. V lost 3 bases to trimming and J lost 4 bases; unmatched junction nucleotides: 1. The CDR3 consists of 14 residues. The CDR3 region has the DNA TGTGCTAGTGGTTTTGGACAGGGCACCGGGGAGCTGTTTTTT. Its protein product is CASGFGQGTGELFF.

CDR3: CASSEPQATGGNTIYF. DNA of the CDR3: TGTGCCAGCAGTGAACCCCAAGCGACGGGAGGAAACACCATATATTTT. The rearrangement joins TRBV25-1 to TRBJ1-3, with D hard to call. Trimming took 2 bases from V and 4 from J, leaving 15 bases between them. The V gene's germline CDR1 is MGHDK and CDR2 SYGVNS. The CDR3 contains 16 residues.

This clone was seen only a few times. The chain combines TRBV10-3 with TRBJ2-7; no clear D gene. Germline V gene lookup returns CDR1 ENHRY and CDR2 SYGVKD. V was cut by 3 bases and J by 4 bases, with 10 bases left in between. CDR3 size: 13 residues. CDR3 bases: TGTGCCATCAGTGAATCCGGGTTTTACGAGCAGTACTTC. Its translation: CAISESGFYEQYF.

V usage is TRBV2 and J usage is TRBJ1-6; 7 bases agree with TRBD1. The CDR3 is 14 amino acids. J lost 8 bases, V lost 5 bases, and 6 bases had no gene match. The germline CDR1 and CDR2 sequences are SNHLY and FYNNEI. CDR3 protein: CASSLLTGDSPLHF. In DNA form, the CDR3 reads TGTGCCAGCAGTCTGCTTACAGGGGATTCACCCCTCCACTTT.

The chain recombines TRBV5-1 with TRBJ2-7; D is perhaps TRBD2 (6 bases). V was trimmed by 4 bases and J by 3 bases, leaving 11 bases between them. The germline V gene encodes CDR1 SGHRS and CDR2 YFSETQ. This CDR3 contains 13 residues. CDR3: CASSRGTDYEQYF. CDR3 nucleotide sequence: TGCGCCAGCAGCCGGGGGACGGACTACGAGCAGTACTTC.

CDR3 protein: CASRPLFSGRGKETQYF. For the CDR3, the DNA is TGTGCCAGCAGGCCCCTATTTAGCGGGAGAGGTAAAGAGACCCAGTACTTC. This chain connects TRBV7-2 to TRBJ2-5, with TRBD2 identical over 9 bases. CDR1 SGHTA and CDR2 FQGNSA come from the germline V gene. This CDR3 has 17 amino acids. The V gene end was trimmed by 6 bases and the J gene end by 3 bases; junction bases not matched to a gene: 14. Together with reference TRBV7-2 and TRBJ2-5, the CDR3 gives the full variable domain: GAGVSQSPSNKVTEKGKDVELRCDPISGHTALYWYRQSLGQGLEFLIYFQGNSAPDKSGLPSDRFSAERTGGSVSTLTIQRTQQEDSAVYLCASRPLFSGRGKETQYFGPGTRLLVL.

CDR3 sequence: CASSLWPGQAYEQYF. CDR3 bases: TGTGCCAGCAGCTTATGGCCGGGACAGGCCTACGAGCAGTACTTC. The chain joins TRBV7-3 to TRBJ2-7, with 8 nucleotides matching TRBD1. The CDR3 consists of 15 residues. Germline lookup yields CDR1 SGHTA and CDR2 FQGTGA. V was clipped by 2 bases and J by 2 bases; unmatched bases: 5.

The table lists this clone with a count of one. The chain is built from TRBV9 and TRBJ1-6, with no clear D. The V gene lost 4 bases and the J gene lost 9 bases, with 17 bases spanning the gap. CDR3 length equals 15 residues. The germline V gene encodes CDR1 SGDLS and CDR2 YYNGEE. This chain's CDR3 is CASSIDASAVSPLHF. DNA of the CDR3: TGTGCCAGCAGCATCGACGCCTCCGCGGTTTCACCCCTCCACTTT.

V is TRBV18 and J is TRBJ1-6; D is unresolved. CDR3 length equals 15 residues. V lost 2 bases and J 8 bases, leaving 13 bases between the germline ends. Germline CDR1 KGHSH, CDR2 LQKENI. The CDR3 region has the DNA TGTGCCAGCTCACCAGAAGGAGGGTTCGATTCACCCCTCCACTTT. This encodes CASSPEGGFDSPLHF.

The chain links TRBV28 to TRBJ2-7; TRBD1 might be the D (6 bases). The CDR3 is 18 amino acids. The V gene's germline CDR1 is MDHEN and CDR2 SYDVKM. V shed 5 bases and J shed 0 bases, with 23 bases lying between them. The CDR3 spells CASSTPHLQGRNSYEQYF. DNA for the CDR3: TGTGCCAGCAGTACACCACACTTACAGGGACGGAACTCCTACGAGCAGTACTTC.

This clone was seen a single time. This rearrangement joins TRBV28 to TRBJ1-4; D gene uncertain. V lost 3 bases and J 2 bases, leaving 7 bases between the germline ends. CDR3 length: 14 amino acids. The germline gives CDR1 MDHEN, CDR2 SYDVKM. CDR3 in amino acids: CASSLHSTNEKLFF. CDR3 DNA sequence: TGTGCCAGCAGTTTGCACTCGACTAATGAAAAACTGTTTTTT.

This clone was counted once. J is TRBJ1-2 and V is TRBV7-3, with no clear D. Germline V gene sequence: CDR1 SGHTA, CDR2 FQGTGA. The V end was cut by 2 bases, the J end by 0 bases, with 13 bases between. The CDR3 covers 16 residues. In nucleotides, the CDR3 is TGTGCCAGCAGCTTAGACGGAGCCGCTTCTAACTATGGCTACACCTTC. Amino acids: CASSLDGAASNYGYTF.

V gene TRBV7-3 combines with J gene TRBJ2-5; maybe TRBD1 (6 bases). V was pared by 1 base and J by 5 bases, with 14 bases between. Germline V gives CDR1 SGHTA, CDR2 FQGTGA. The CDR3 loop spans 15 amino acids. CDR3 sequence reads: CASSLMGSQGETQYF. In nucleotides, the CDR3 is TGTGCCAGCAGCTTAATGGGGAGTCAGGGGGAGACCCAGTACTTC.

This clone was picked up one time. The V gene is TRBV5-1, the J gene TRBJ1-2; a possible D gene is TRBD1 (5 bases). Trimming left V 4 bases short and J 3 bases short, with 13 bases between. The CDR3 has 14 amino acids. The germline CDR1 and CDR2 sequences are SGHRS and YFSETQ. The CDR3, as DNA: TGCGCCAGCAGCCCCGCTGACAGATACTATGGCTACACCTTC. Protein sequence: CASSPADRYYGYTF.

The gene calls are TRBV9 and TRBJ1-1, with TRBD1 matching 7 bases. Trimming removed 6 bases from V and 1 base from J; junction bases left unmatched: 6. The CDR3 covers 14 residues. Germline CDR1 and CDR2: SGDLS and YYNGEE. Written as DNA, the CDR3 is TGTGCCAGCACTACAGGGGCCGAGAACACTGAAGCTTTCTTT. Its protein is CASTTGAENTEAFF.

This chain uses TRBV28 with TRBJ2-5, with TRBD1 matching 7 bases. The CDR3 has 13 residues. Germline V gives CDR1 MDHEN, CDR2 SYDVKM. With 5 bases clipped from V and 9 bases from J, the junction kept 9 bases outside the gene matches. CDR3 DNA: TGTGCCAGCAGTCCGGGACAGAAAACCGCCCAGTACTTC. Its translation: CASSPGQKTAQYF.